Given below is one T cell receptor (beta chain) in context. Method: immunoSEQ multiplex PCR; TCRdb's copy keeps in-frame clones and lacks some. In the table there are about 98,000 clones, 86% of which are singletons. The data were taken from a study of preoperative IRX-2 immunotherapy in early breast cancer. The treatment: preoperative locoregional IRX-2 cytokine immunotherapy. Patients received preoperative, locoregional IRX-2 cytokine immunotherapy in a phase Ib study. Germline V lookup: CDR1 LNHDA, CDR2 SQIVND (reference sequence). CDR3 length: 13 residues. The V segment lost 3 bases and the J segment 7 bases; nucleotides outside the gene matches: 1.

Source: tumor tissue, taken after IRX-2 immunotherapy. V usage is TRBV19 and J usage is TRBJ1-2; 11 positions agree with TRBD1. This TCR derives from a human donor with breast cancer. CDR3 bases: TGTGCCAGTAGTATCGGACAGGGGGCTGGCTACACCTTC. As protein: CASSIGQGAGYTF. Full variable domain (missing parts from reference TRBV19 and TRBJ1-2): DGGITQSPKYLFRKEGQNVTLSCEQNLNHDAMYWYRQDPGQGLRLIYYSQIVNDFQKGDIAEGYSVSREKKESFPLTVTSAQKNPTAFYLCASSIGQGAGYTFGSGTRLTVV.